What follows describes a single T cell receptor beta chain. The antigen remains undetermined. CDR3 length: 13 amino acids. CDR1 and CDR2 (germline): SGHVS, FNYEAQ. V was clipped by 5 bases and J by 2 bases, with 10 bases between them. This sample was taken from a study of vaccination and CD4 T cells after COVID-19. Documented treatment: approximately nine-day PBMC culture with coronavirus spike peptide pools or control peptides (ViraFEST assay). Sequenced with the Oncomine TCR Beta short-read assay was DNA taken from cultured CD4+ T cells. From the PCR reads, TCRdb called clonotypes with MiXCR, one entry per CDR3 protein. There are roughly 15,000 distinct CDR3 sequences in the sample; approximately 55% occur only once, and about 10% lies in the top ten.

Material: CD4+ T cells from blood, cultured in vitro. The rearrangement links TRBV7-6 to TRBJ2-7, with a tentative D call TRBD2 (5 bases). The TCR sequence derives from a human donor who had recovered from COVID-19. In nucleotides, the CDR3 is TGTGCCAGCAGCGCCGGACTGGCCTACGAGCAGTACTTC. It translates to CASSAGLAYEQYF.